This entry concerns a single T cell receptor (beta chain). Its specific antigen is unknown. No base quality information exists; no much larger clone differs at one position. Collaborating institutions collected whole blood in K2EDTA tubes following their own protocols. For TCRbeta analysis, collaborators shipped samples as frozen whole blood, isolated PBMCs, or DNA extracted from either of those sample types. The CDR3 covers 12 residues, taking in both the cysteine and the phenylalanine. Only the CDR3 region is kept as DNA, spanning 36 bases read in frame from base 1. The junction shows trimming of 2 bases on V and 9 bases on J, plus 11 bases between the germline ends. From a lookup of the germline V gene, CDR1 and CDR2 are MNHEY and SVGEGT. This entry comes from a study of blood T cell repertoires in COVID-19 (dated by TCRdb to 2018 to 2020). Broadly, across the study: Samples from collaborators originated in the United States, Italy and Spain and spanned both the acute and convalescent phases of COVID-19. The material from the prospective study consisted of cDNA or gDNA derived from T cells, B-cell-depleted T cells, or PBMCs. Deeply sampled blood TCRbeta repertoires from subjects exposed to, actively infected with, or recovered from COVID-19 were included in the dataset. The repertoires were made available in a free public database intended to serve as a resource for research on the immune response to SARS-CoV-2. The samples were drawn from two sources: the first 160 participants of the ongoing ImmuneRACE study, and 950 to 1,500 subjects contributed by 6 global collaborators. Nearly every sample came with metadata listing a de-identified subject ID, COVID-19 status, age in years and sex. Where available, HLA class I and class II types were taken from metadata supplied by the sample provider and were not determined by assay-based typing.

Study-level results and caveats: How much clinical and demographic metadata was included differed by source and by participant, and the metadata was provided uncurated.

TCRbeta CDR3 regions were amplified from genomic DNA using the immunoSEQ Assay, a bias-controlled multiplex PCR. The paper's data handling went like this. The number of nucleated cells in each sample was estimated by amplification of reference gene primers within the assay. To quantify the absolute abundance of each unique TCRbeta CDR3 rearrangement, sequence reads were collapsed and filtered. For each sample, productive Simpson clonality was calculated as the square root of Simpson's diversity index across productive rearrangements. Imported from immuneACCESS, the table was reduced by TCRdb to in-frame sequences with V and J called. These copies leave out some clones; in studies compared against another copy, an unresolved V gene accounts for under half, and the cause of the remainder is not known. The DNA was the basis for D and trimming; V, J and clone size are from that table. Within this sample are 100,000 or so clones, with 75% to 90% of them counted one time only. Around 4.5% of the sample rests with the top ten.

The sequence links TRBV6-2 or TRBV6-3 to TRBJ2-7; confidence is insufficient to name the D gene. Sequencing used peripheral blood. The source is a human donor in a cohort sampled during active COVID-19. CDR3 region: CASSYPDTAQYF. The DNA reads as follows: TGTGCCAGCAGTTACCCTGATACAGCGCAGTACTTC.